The following is a T cell receptor (beta chain) sequence with its context. Its target is not known. These data come from a study of long-term antiretroviral therapy in people with HIV. Each specimen consisted of about 0.9-10 million cryopreserved PBMC prior to extraction of DNA. Study outcomes and limitations: Whereas controls had wider CDR3 length ranges, HIV repertoires had narrower ones.

This CDR3 has 13 amino acids. V lost 5 bases to trimming and J lost 5 bases, with 12 bases between them. Germline CDR1 and CDR2: SGHNT and YENEEA. The assay, immunoSEQ v3.0, was run at survey level. TCRdb's copy holds only in-frame clones and misses some; the assay was immunoSEQ multiplex PCR. The sample carries around 19,000 clones, about nine tenths recorded once. Sequenced material: unsorted PBMCs, taken approximately 4.5 years before starting antiretroviral therapy. The receptor's source is a woman aged 25 to 39 with HIV. This chain connects TRBV11-3 to TRBJ2-5; D is undetermined. The CDR3 nucleotides are TGTGCCAGCAGCCCTAAAAGAGGCGAGACCCAGTACTTC. Amino acid sequence: CASSPKRGETQYF. The full variable domain, its missing parts supplied by reference TRBV11-3 and TRBJ2-5, is EAGVVQSPRYKIIEKKQPVAFWCNPISGHNTLYWYLQNLGQGPELLIRYENEEAVDDSQLPKDRFSAERLKGVDSTLKIQPAELGDSAVYLCASSPKRGETQYFGPGTRLLVL.